The 15 T cell receptor beta chains listed next were all sequenced from one sample in a study of blood T cell repertoires in COVID-19. The repertoire was sequenced with immunoSEQ multiplex PCR; TCRdb's copy has only in-frame clones and lacks some. The profile shows fewer than 250,000 clones, about 87% of them singletons. The sample consisted of peripheral blood. These receptors were obtained from a man aged 70 or older with acute or convalescent COVID-19.

This clone was seen more than once but under ten times. The chain recombines TRBV4-1 with TRBJ2-1, with TRBD2 identical over 9 bases. The ends lost 1 base at V and 2 bases at J; junction bases unmatched: 3. The CDR3 contains 16 residues. Germline V gene data show CDR1 as MGHRA and CDR2 as YSYEKL. The CDR3: CASSQVRTSAYNEQFF. The CDR3, as DNA: TGCGCCAGCAGCCAAGTAAGGACTAGCGCCTACAATGAGCAGTTCTTC.

The chain has TRBV5-6 and TRBJ2-7; weak D call: TRBD1 (5 bases). Germline values: CDR1 SGHDT, CDR2 YYEEEE. V gave up 1 base and J gave up 4 bases, with 9 bases separating them. The CDR3 length is 13 residues. The CDR3 protein is CASSLRGRYEQYF. The DNA of the CDR3 is TGTGCCAGCAGCTTGAGGGGAAGGTACGAGCAGTACTTC.

The CDR3 here is CASSTKRESTDTQYF. The CDR3 DNA sequence: TGTGCCAGCAGTACCAAGCGGGAAAGCACAGATACGCAGTATTTT. The rearrangement uses TRBV6-5 and TRBJ2-3; 7 nucleotides agree with TRBD2. Germline assignment: CDR1 MNHEY and CDR2 SVGAGI. CDR3 length: 15 residues. J lost 0 bases, V lost 5 bases, and 5 bases had no gene match.

V usage is TRBV7-3 and J usage is TRBJ2-5; no reliable D call. Germline CDR1 reads SGHTA; CDR2 reads FQGTGA. V was cut by 5 bases and J by 1 base, with 8 bases left in between. The CDR3 is made up of 13 amino acids. This CDR3 reads CASSRIPQETQYF. CDR3 DNA: TGTGCCAGCAGCCGTATCCCCCAAGAGACCCAGTACTTC. Variable domain in full (rest from reference TRBV7-3 and TRBJ2-5): GAGVSQTPSNKVTEKGKYVELRCDPISGHTALYWYRQSLGQGPEFLIYFQGTGAADDSGLPNDRFFAVRPEGSVSTLKIQRTERGDSAVYLCASSRIPQETQYFGPGTRLLVL.

The rearrangement joins TRBV2 to TRBJ1-2; the D gene is possibly TRBD1 (5 bases). V lost 5 bases and J lost 7, with 17 bases in between. The germline V gene has CDR1 SNHLY and CDR2 FYNNEI. The CDR3 extends over 14 amino acids. The CDR3 DNA reads TGTGCCAGCAGTACCGACAGTGCGCGGGGTGGCTACACCTTC. Residues: CASSTDSARGGYTF.

This rearrangement joins TRBV7-2 to TRBJ2-3; a weak D match, TRBD2 (6 bases). The CDR3 has 14 residues. The germline V gene encodes CDR1 SGHTA and CDR2 FQGNSA. The V and J ends lost 5 bases and 8 bases respectively, with 17 bases between them. The DNA of the CDR3 is TGTGCCAGCAGCACCACTGGACTGGGAGGTACGCAGTATTTT. It yields the protein CASSTTGLGGTQYF.

The chain recombines TRBV24-1 with TRBJ2-1; the D is unclear. V lost 0 bases, J lost 2 bases, and 16 bases lay in between. Germline-derived CDR1 and CDR2 are KGHDR and SFDVKD. This CDR3 comprises 18 residues. CDR3 residues: CATSDLRSARPPYNEQFF. CDR3 DNA sequence: TGTGCCACCAGTGATTTGAGGAGCGCCCGCCCCCCCTACAATGAGCAGTTCTTC.

This chain joins TRBV5-1 and TRBJ2-5; D possibly corresponds to TRBD1 (5 bases). The CDR3 covers 13 residues. Germline CDR1 reads SGHRS; CDR2 reads YFSETQ. Trimming took off 3 bases at V and 5 bases at J, with 11 bases between the two ends. CDR3 nucleotides: TGCGCCAGCAGCTCTTCAGGGTGGGAGACCCAGTACTTC. Translation gives CASSSSGWETQYF.

The V call is TRBV19, the J call TRBJ1-5; TRBD1 matches 8 bases. CDR1 LNHDA and CDR2 SQIVND come from the germline V gene (reference sequence). Losses at the gene ends were 5 bases for V and 2 bases for J; bases not matched to a gene: 8. The CDR3 spans 16 residues. The CDR3 region has the DNA TGTGCCAGTAGTCTCCGACCGGACAGGGGCAATCAGCCCCAGCATTTT. Its translation is CASSLRPDRGNQPQHF.

J is TRBJ2-5 and V is TRBV6-5, with TRBD1 as a possible D gene (5 bases). This CDR3 contains 14 residues. In germline, CDR1 is MNHEY, CDR2 SVGAGI. V lost 5 bases and J lost 0, with 10 bases in between. The CDR3: CASSQTGYQETQYF. For the CDR3, the DNA is TGTGCCAGCAGTCAAACAGGTTACCAAGAGACCCAGTACTTC.

This clone was observed once. The J gene is TRBJ2-7, the V gene TRBV7-3; 12 positions agree with TRBD1. The junction had 2 bases not matched to a gene; V was cut back by 2 bases and J by 9 bases. Germline V gene lookup returns CDR1 SGHTA and CDR2 FQGTGA. CDR3 length equals 13 residues. The CDR3 spells CASSLGTGGVQYF. CDR3 nucleotide sequence: TGTGCCAGCAGCTTAGGGACAGGGGGCGTGCAGTACTTC.

This clone was counted a single time. The chain employs TRBV24-1 and TRBJ2-1; D is possibly TRBD1 (6 bases). This CDR3 is built from 16 residues. Germline lookup yields CDR1 KGHDR and CDR2 SFDVKD. The V end lost 3 bases, the J end lost 5 bases, and 16 bases lay between the germline ends. The CDR3 sequence: CATSDPARGPHNEQFF. CDR3 coding DNA: TGTGCCACCAGTGATCCGGCCAGGGGTCCCCACAATGAGCAGTTCTTC.

This clone was recorded once. The chain links TRBV5-4 to TRBJ2-7, with D perhaps TRBD1 (6 bases). The germline CDR1 and CDR2 sequences are SGHNT and YYREEE (reference sequence). The ends were cut back, 3 bases at V and 0 bases at J, with 13 bases in the middle. The CDR3 totals 15 residues. The CDR3 sequence is CASSSSGTSSYEQYF. Written as DNA, the CDR3 is TGTGCCAGCAGCTCTTCCGGGACATCCTCCTACGAGCAGTACTTC. The full variable domain, in which reference TRBV5-4 and TRBJ2-7 provide the parts outside the CDR3, is ETGVTQSPTHLIKTRGQQVTLRCSSQSGHNTVSWYQQALGQGPQFIFQYYREEENGRGNFPPRFSGLQFPNYSSELNVNALELDDSALYLCASSSSGTSSYEQYFGPGTRLTVT.

This chain uses TRBV5-1 with TRBJ1-5; D perhaps matches TRBD1 (6 bases). The length of the CDR3 is 14 residues. Germline V lookup: CDR1 SGHRS, CDR2 YFSETQ. Deletions cut 5 bases from V and 2 bases from J, with 11 bases between. For the CDR3, the DNA is TGCGCCAGCAGTACCAGGGGTGGCAATCAGCCCCAGCATTTT. Translation gives CASSTRGGNQPQHF.

This chain uses TRBV5-1 with TRBJ1-1; TRBD1 might be the D (6 bases). V lost 0 bases to trimming and J lost 12 bases, with 12 bases between them. Germline-derived CDR1 and CDR2 are SGHRS and YFSETQ. The CDR3 totals 12 residues. The CDR3 region is CASSLGQERPFF. The CDR3 nucleotides are TGCGCCAGCAGCTTGGGACAGGAACGGCCTTTCTTT.